This entry lists 9 T cell receptor beta chains sequenced from one sample in a study of blood T cell repertoires in COVID-19. Only in-frame clones appear in the TCRdb table, and some are missing; sequencing was by immunoSEQ multiplex PCR. The data show roughly 420,000 clones, 85% to 90% seen once. Sequencing used PBMCs or T cells enriched from blood (not recorded which). The receptor set was obtained from a woman aged 25 to 39 with acute COVID-19.

The chain links TRBV19 to TRBJ1-5; D perhaps matches TRBD1 (5 bases). The CDR3 extends over 15 amino acids. The germline V and J ends were trimmed by 4 bases and 3 bases, with 13 bases remaining between them. Germline CDR1 LNHDA, CDR2 SQIVND (reference sequence). DNA of the CDR3: TGTGCCAGTAGTAGAAGAGACAGAGACAATCAGCCCCAGCATTTT. Its translation is CASSRRDRDNQPQHF.

This chain links TRBV6-5 with TRBJ2-4, with a tentative D call TRBD1 (5 bases). Germline lookup yields CDR1 MNHEY and CDR2 SVGAGI. V was shortened by 8 bases and J by 7 bases, with 18 bases between the two germline ends. CDR3 size: 14 residues. CDR3 coding DNA: TGTGCCAGCCAGTATCCGGCAGGGTGGAACATTCAGTACTTC. This gives the protein CASQYPAGWNIQYF.

This clone occurred once. This chain connects TRBV30 to TRBJ1-5; D is undetermined. The CDR3 extends over 13 amino acids. The germline CDR1 and CDR2 sequences are GTSNPN and SVGIG (reference sequence). V was shortened by 1 base and J by 4 bases, with 8 bases between the two germline ends. In DNA form, the CDR3 reads TGTGCCTGGAGTGACAAAGTTAATCAGCCCCAGCATTTT. Translating it yields CAWSDKVNQPQHF.

The CDR3 is CAWGPDRYYEQYF. In nucleotides, the CDR3 is TGTGCCTGGGGACCAGACAGGTACTACGAGCAGTACTTC. The rearrangement joins TRBV30 to TRBJ2-7; tentatively, D is TRBD1 (6 bases). Germline V CDR1 and CDR2: GTSNPN, SVGIG (reference sequence). The ends were cut back, 5 bases at V and 3 bases at J, with 14 bases in the middle. The CDR3 spans 13 residues.

This clone was detected a few times. The CDR3 region has the DNA TGTGCCAGCAGTCCCGGTGACAGGGGGCAACCAAACTACGAGCAGTACTTC. Residues: CASSPGDRGQPNYEQYF. The rearrangement uses TRBV6-6 and TRBJ2-7, with TRBD1 matching over 10 bases. The ends lost 5 bases at V and 3 bases at J; junction bases unmatched: 13. Germline lookup yields CDR1 MNHNY and CDR2 SVGAGI (reference sequence). The CDR3 is made up of 17 amino acids.

This sequence joins TRBV24-1 and TRBJ2-2, with unresolved D. Trimming cost V 9 bases and J 7 bases, with 8 bases left between them. Looked up from germline, CDR1 is KGHDR and CDR2 is SFDVKD. The CDR3 spans 11 residues. CDR3 in DNA: TGTGCCACCCGGTCGGGCGGGGAGCTGTTTTTT. Translating it yields CATRSGGELFF.

This chain connects TRBV6-6 to TRBJ1-5; weak D call: TRBD1 (6 bases). The V end lost 3 bases, the J end lost 4 bases, and 13 bases lay between the germline ends. CDR1 is MNHNY, CDR2 SVGAGI, per germline (reference sequence). The CDR3 is made up of 15 amino acids. The CDR3 nucleotides read TGTGCCAGCAGTTATTTCGAACAGGGAAATCAGCCCCAGCATTTT. This encodes CASSYFEQGNQPQHF.

This sequence joins TRBV4-2 and TRBJ1-6; D unclear. The CDR3 length is 15 residues. The ends were cut back, 3 bases at V and 2 bases at J, with 8 bases in the middle. Germline assignment: CDR1 LGHNA and CDR2 YNFKEQ. The CDR3 DNA reads TGTGCCAGCAGCCAGTCGCGGGCCTATAATTCACCCCTCCACTTT. It yields the protein CASSQSRAYNSPLHF.

V and J are TRBV7-6 and TRBJ2-5, with 9 bases matching TRBD2. Germline CDR1 and CDR2: SGHVS and FNYEAQ. There are 15 residues in the CDR3. J was trimmed by 4 bases and V by 5 bases; bases with no gene match: 8. CDR3 amino acids: CASSVGGGAAETQYF. As DNA, the CDR3 is TGTGCCAGCAGCGTCGGCGGGGGGGCTGCAGAGACCCAGTACTTC. Supplemented by reference TRBV7-6 and TRBJ2-5, the full variable domain reads GAGVSQSPRYKVTKRGQDVALRCDPISGHVSLYWYRQALGQGPEFLTYFNYEAQQDKSGLPNDRFSAERPEGSISTLTIQRTEQRDSAMYRCASSVGGGAAETQYFGPGTRLLVL.